This TCR beta chain was profiled in a study of cytomegalovirus exposure and HLA in healthy donors. As for this clone: Antigen specificity is unknown.

Researchers ran the PCR with 60 Vbeta and 13 Jbeta primers. TCRdb's table, derived via immunoSEQ multiplex PCR, lists solely in-frame clones and lacks some. This sample's table reports tens of thousands of clones. Broader study findings: When analyzed later, a missense DCLRE1C variant was found to be linked to TCR beta V- and J-gene trimming. Under in vitro conditions, a few CMV-associated chains were confirmed as specific for CMV antigens.

Sequences were obtained from PBMCs. The TCR comes from a male donor in good health and CMV-seronegative.

DNA for the CDR3: TGTGCCAGTAGTAACCGCGGGGGCCCCTACGAGCAGTACTTC. Its translation is CASSNRGGPYEQYF. The chain has TRBV19 and TRBJ2-7; possible D gene TRBD2, 7 bases. The germline V gene encodes CDR1 LNHDA and CDR2 SQIVND (reference sequence). The CDR3 consists of 14 residues. Between the trimmed V and J ends, which lost 4 bases and 2 bases, there was a span of 12 bases.